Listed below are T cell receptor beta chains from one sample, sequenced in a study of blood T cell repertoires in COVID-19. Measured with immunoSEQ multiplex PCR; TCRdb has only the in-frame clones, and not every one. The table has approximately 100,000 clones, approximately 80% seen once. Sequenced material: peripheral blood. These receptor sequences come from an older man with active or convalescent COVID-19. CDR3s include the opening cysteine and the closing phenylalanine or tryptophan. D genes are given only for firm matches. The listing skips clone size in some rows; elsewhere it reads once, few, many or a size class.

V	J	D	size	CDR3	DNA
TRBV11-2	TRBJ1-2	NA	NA	CASSHEGYGYTF	TGTGCCAGCAGCCATGAGGGTTATGGCTACACCTTC
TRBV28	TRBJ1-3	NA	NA	CASSPDRSGNTIYF	TGTGCCAGCAGTCCAGACAGATCTGGAAACACCATATATTTT
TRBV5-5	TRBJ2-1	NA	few	CASSPGGAYNEQFF	TGTGCCAGCAGCCCCGGAGGGGCTTACAATGAGCAGTTCTTC
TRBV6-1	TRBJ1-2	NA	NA	CASSEGREDGYTF	TGTGCCAGCAGTGAAGGCAGGGAGGACGGCTACACCTTC
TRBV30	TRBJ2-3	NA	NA	CAWTAGSTDTQYF	TGTGCCTGGACGGCAGGGAGCACAGATACGCAGTATTTT
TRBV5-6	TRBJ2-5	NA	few	CASSLESAGGETQYF	TGTGCCAGCAGCTTGGAAAGCGCAGGGGGGGAGACCCAGTACTTC
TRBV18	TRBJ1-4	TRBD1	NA	CASSPFTGEDEKLFF	TGTGCCAGCTCACCTTTTACAGGGGAGGATGAAAAACTGTTTTTT
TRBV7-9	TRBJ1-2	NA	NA	CASSPTGPNYGYTF	TGTGCCAGCAGCCCGACAGGCCCTAACTATGGCTACACCTTC
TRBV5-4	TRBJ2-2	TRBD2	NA	CASSLIGTSGGSRGTGELFF	TGTGCCAGCAGCTTGATCGGGACTAGCGGGGGAAGTCGAGGCACCGGGGAGCTGTTTTTT
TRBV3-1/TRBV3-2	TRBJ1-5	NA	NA	CASSQDNRGNQPQHF	TGTGCCAGCAGCCAAGATAATAGGGGGAATCAGCCCCAGCATTTT
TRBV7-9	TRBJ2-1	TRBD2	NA	CASSATSGGARWNEQFF	TGTGCCAGCAGCGCGACTAGCGGGGGGGCTCGGTGGAATGAGCAGTTCTTC
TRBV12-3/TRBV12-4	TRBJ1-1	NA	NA	CASTYGGNTEAFF	TGTGCCAGCACTTACGGGGGGAACACTGAAGCTTTCTTT
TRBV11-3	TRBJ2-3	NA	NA	CASSPGGHGDTQYF	TGTGCCAGCAGCCCGGGGGGCCATGGAGATACGCAGTATTTT
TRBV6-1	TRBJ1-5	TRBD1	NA	CASSETGGAWRPQHF	TGTGCCAGCAGTGAAACAGGGGGGGCCTGGAGGCCCCAGCATTTT